Following are 10 T cell receptor beta chains from one sample sequenced in a study of cytomegalovirus exposure and HLA in healthy donors. Primers included in the PCR were 60 Vbeta and 13 Jbeta primers. TCRdb's table, derived via immunoSEQ multiplex PCR, lists solely in-frame clones and lacks some. The profile shows 150,000 to 200,000 clones, roughly 77% of them singletons. The material sequenced was PBMCs. The source is a man aged 50-60 years in good health and CMV-seropositive.

This clone was observed a few times. The chain combines TRBV10-2 with TRBJ2-5; D might be TRBD1 (6 bases). The end of the DNA fits TRBJ2-7 better, so the J call may be wrong. Germline CDR1 reads WSHSY; CDR2 reads SAAADI. The CDR3 spans 15 residues. CDR3 coding DNA: TGCGCCAGCAGTGAGTCAGGCAGGGGTGCCTACGAGCAGTACTTC. Protein sequence: CASSESGRGAYEQYF.

This sequence joins TRBV6-4 and TRBJ2-1; weak D call: TRBD2 (5 bases). Trimming took off 5 bases at V and 7 bases at J, with 15 bases between the two ends. The CDR3 has 14 amino acids. Per germline, CDR1 MRHNA and CDR2 SNTAGT. This CDR3 reads CASSSRDIPNEQFF. The CDR3 region has the DNA TGTGCCAGCAGTAGCCGGGATATTCCGAATGAGCAGTTCTTC.

The chain links TRBV18 to TRBJ2-7; no definite D call. CDR3 length: 11 residues. V lost 6 bases and J lost 1, with 4 bases in between. Germline V gene sequence: CDR1 KGHSH, CDR2 LQKENI. Here the CDR3 DNA reads TGTGCCAGCTCCCTTTCCTACGAGCAGTACTTC. This gives the protein CASSLSYEQYF.

J is TRBJ1-1 and V is TRBV11-2, with D maybe TRBD1 (5 bases). In germline, CDR1 is SGHAT, CDR2 FQNNGV. V shed 1 base and J shed 0 bases, with 12 bases lying between them. The CDR3 extends over 16 amino acids. The CDR3 region is CASSLAGLSLNTEAFF. The CDR3 DNA sequence: TGTGCCAGCAGCTTAGCAGGGTTGTCCCTGAACACTGAAGCTTTCTTT.

This chain links TRBV5-1 with TRBJ1-1, with D tentatively TRBD1 (6 bases). This CDR3 comprises 14 residues. CDR1 and CDR2 (germline): SGHRS, YFSETQ. Trimming shortened V by 0 bases and J by 4 bases, and 10 bases separated the two germline ends. In DNA form, the CDR3 reads TGCGCCAGCAGCTTGGACAGGGCAGGCACTGAAGCTTTCTTT. Amino acids: CASSLDRAGTEAFF. The full variable domain, in which reference TRBV5-1 and TRBJ1-1 provide the parts outside the CDR3, is KAGVTQTPRYLIKTRGQQVTLSCSPISGHRSVSWYQQTPGQGLQFLFEYFSETQRNKGNFPGRFSGRQFSNSRSEMNVSTLELGDSALYLCASSLDRAGTEAFFGQGTRLTVV.

This chain uses TRBV13 with TRBJ2-5; TRBD2 matches at 12 bases. This CDR3 is built from 17 residues. V was pared by 4 bases and J by 5 bases, with 11 bases of the junction left unmatched. Germline V CDR1 and CDR2: PRHDT, FYEKMQ (reference sequence). CDR3 loop: CASSYSRRLAGAETQYF. The DNA for the CDR3 is TGTGCCAGCAGCTACTCCCGACGACTAGCGGGGGCGGAGACCCAGTACTTC. The full variable domain, its missing parts supplied by reference TRBV13 and TRBJ2-5, is AAGVIQSPRHLIKEKRETATLKCYPIPRHDTVYWYQQGPGQDPQFLISFYEKMQSDKGSIPDRFSAQQFSDYHSELNMSSLELGDSALYFCASSYSRRLAGAETQYFGPGTRLLVL.

This clone occurred once. The V and J genes are TRBV5-3 and TRBJ1-2; D might be TRBD1 (6 bases). TRBV5-3 is annotated as an ORF whose role is uncertain. V lost 1 base, J lost 4 bases, and 11 bases lay in between. The CDR3 covers 14 residues. DNA of the CDR3: TGTGCCAGAAGCTTGAAAGGGACAAGCTATGGCTACACCTTC. Translated, it gives CARSLKGTSYGYTF.

The rearrangement uses TRBV6-6 and TRBJ1-3, with 7 bases lining up with TRBD1. This CDR3 comprises 15 residues. The J segment lost 2 bases and the V segment lost 6 bases, leaving 7 bases of the junction unmatched. Germline lookup yields CDR1 MNHNY and CDR2 SVGAGI (reference sequence). The CDR3 is CASRLDRAAGNTIYF. The CDR3 coding sequence is TGTGCCAGCAGGCTTGACAGGGCTGCTGGAAACACCATATATTTT.

This clone was observed a handful of times. V and J are TRBV18 and TRBJ1-2, with TRBD1 identical over 7 bases. V lost 8 bases to trimming and J lost 3 bases; unmatched junction nucleotides: 15. Germline V lookup: CDR1 KGHSH, CDR2 LQKENI. This CDR3 region has 16 residues. The CDR3 region has the DNA TGTGCCAGCCAAGGGGGCAGGATGGAAAATGACTATGGCTACACCTTC. Its protein is CASQGGRMENDYGYTF.

The J gene is TRBJ2-1, the V gene TRBV9; 7 bases fit TRBD2. J was trimmed by 4 bases and V by 0 bases; bases with no gene match: 4. This CDR3 is 15 amino acids long. The germline gives CDR1 SGDLS, CDR2 YYNGEE. The CDR3 is CASSVVAGEYNEQFF. CDR3 nucleotides: TGTGCCAGCAGCGTAGTTGCGGGGGAGTACAATGAGCAGTTCTTC.